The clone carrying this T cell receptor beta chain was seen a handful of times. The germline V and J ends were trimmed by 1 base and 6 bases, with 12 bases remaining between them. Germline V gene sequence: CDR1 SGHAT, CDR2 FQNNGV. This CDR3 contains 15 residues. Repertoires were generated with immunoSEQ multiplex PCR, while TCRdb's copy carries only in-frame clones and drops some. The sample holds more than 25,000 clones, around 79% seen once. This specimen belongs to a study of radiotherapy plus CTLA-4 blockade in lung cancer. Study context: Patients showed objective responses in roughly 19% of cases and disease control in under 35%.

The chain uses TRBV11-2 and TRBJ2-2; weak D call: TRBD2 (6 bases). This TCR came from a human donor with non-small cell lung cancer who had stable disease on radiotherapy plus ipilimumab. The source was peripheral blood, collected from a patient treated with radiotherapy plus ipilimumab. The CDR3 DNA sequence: TGTGCCAGCAGCTTAGCGGCGGGAAACGCCGGGGAGCTGTTTTTT. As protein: CASSLAAGNAGELFF.